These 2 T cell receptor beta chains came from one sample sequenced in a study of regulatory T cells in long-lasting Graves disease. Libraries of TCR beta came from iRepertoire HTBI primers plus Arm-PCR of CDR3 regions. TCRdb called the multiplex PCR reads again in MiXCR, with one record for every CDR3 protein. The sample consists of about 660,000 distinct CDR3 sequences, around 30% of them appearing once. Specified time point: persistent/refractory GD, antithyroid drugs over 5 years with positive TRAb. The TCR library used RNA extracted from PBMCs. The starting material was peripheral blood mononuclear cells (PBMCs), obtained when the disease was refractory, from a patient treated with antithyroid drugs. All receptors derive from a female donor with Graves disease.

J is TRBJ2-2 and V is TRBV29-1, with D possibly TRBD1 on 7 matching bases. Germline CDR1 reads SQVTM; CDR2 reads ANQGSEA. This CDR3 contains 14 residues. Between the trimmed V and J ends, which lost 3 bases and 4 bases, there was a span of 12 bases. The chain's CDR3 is CSVEGQGGTGELFF. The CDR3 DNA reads TGCAGCGTTGAGGGCCAGGGGGGCACCGGGGAGCTGTTTTTT.

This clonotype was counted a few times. This CDR3 is CASSHDRGANTEAFF. The CDR3 nucleotides read TGCGCCAGCAGCCATGACAGGGGAGCGAACACTGAAGCTTTCTTT. This chain links TRBV4-1 with TRBJ1-1; 8 bases line up with TRBD1. Germline V gives CDR1 MGHRA, CDR2 YSYEKL. Germline trimming cut 3 bases from V and 1 base from J; bases unmatched to any gene: 4. The CDR3 totals 15 residues.